These 12 T cell receptor beta chains were all obtained from the same sample, sequenced in a study of blood T cell repertoires in COVID-19. Here immunoSEQ multiplex PCR was the method, and the copy in TCRdb shows in-frame clones only, minus some. The data hold fewer than 150,000 clones, with around 73% observed a single time. Sample: peripheral blood. Every receptor here comes from a man aged 55 to 70 who had recovered from COVID-19.

V usage is TRBV7-2 and J usage is TRBJ2-2, with D possibly matching TRBD2 (5 bases). V gave up 1 base and J gave up 0 bases, with 6 bases separating them. This CDR3 has 15 amino acids. Germline CDR1 reads SGHTA; CDR2 reads FQGNSA. The CDR3 DNA follows: TGTGCCAGCAGCTTAGAAGCGGCGAACACCGGGGAGCTGTTTTTT. The encoded protein is CASSLEAANTGELFF.

The chain has TRBV19 and TRBJ1-2, with D uncertain. CDR3 size: 12 residues. V was trimmed by 2 bases and J by 4 bases, leaving 5 bases between them. Germline values: CDR1 LNHDA, CDR2 SQIVND (reference sequence). The CDR3 loop is CASSIRSYGYTF. In DNA, the CDR3 is TGTGCCAGTAGTATACGGTCCTATGGCTACACCTTC.

V usage is TRBV29-1 and J usage is TRBJ2-1; 16 nucleotides match TRBD2. Germline V gene sequence: CDR1 SQVTM, CDR2 ANQGSEA. The CDR3 has 16 amino acids. V shed 1 base and J 8 bases; nucleotides not matched to a gene: 5. The CDR3 here is CSVEVFGTSGGDEQFF. The CDR3 DNA reads TGCAGCGTTGAAGTCTTCGGGACTAGCGGGGGGGATGAGCAGTTCTTC.

V and J are TRBV5-1 and TRBJ2-5; 13 bases map to TRBD2. CDR3 length: 16 residues. The V segment lost 1 base and the J segment 3 bases; nucleotides outside the gene matches: 3. Germline V CDR1 and CDR2: SGHRS, YFSETQ. In nucleotides, the CDR3 is TGCGCCAGCAGCTTGCTAGGACTAGCGGGGGAAGAGACCCAGTACTTC. Amino acids: CASSLLGLAGEETQYF.

V is TRBV15 and J is TRBJ2-5; TRBD2 is a possible D gene (7 bases). CDR1 LNHNV and CDR2 YYDKDF come from the germline V gene (reference sequence). The CDR3 is 18 residues long. Deletions cut 4 bases from V and 2 bases from J, with 23 bases between. In DNA, the CDR3 is TGTGCCACCAGCACTTCTCGGGGGGCTACCATACCACAAGAGACCCAGTACTTC. It translates to CATSTSRGATIPQETQYF.

This clone occurred a few times. This chain joins TRBV12-3 or TRBV12-4 and TRBJ2-1; perhaps TRBD2 as D (5 bases). The ends were cut back, 5 bases at V and 4 bases at J, with 9 bases in the middle. The CDR3 loop spans 13 amino acids. The CDR3, as DNA: TGTGCCAGCAGTCGGACTCCTTACAATGAGCAGTTCTTC. It yields the protein CASSRTPYNEQFF.

CDR3 region: CASSQDLGGAAEAFF. CDR3 DNA sequence: TGTGCCAGCAGCCAAGATCTAGGAGGGGCCGCTGAAGCTTTCTTT. The chain combines TRBV14 with TRBJ1-1; tentative D call: TRBD1 (5 bases). Germline V CDR1 and CDR2: SGHDN, FVKESK. V was cut by 0 bases and J by 6 bases, with 14 bases left in between. This CDR3 has 15 amino acids. The full variable domain, in which reference TRBV14 and TRBJ1-1 provide the parts outside the CDR3, is EAGVTQFPSHSVIEKGQTVTLRCDPISGHDNLYWYRRVMGKEIKFLLHFVKESKQDESGMPNNRFLAERTGGTYSTLKVQPAELEDSGVYFCASSQDLGGAAEAFFGQGTRLTVV.

The V and J genes are TRBV7-3 and TRBJ2-1; 7 bases fit TRBD2. The CDR3 covers 15 residues. Trimming at V came to 4 bases and at J to 1 base, leaving 4 bases not matched to a gene. Germline V gene sequence: CDR1 SGHTA, CDR2 FQGTGA. CDR3 loop: CASSSASGSYNEQFF. The CDR3 region has the DNA TGTGCCAGCAGCTCCGCTAGCGGATCCTACAATGAGCAGTTCTTC. Full variable domain (missing parts from reference TRBV7-3 and TRBJ2-1): GAGVSQTPSNKVTEKGKYVELRCDPISGHTALYWYRQSLGQGPEFLIYFQGTGAADDSGLPNDRFFAVRPEGSVSTLKIQRTERGDSAVYLCASSSASGSYNEQFFGPGTRLTVL.

This clone was found once. The chain joins TRBV7-8 to TRBJ2-2; D is ambiguous. Germline assignment: CDR1 SGHVS and CDR2 FQNEAQ. This CDR3 region has 13 residues. Trimming took 5 bases from V and 6 from J, leaving 10 bases between them. The CDR3 region has the DNA TGTGCCAGCAGCCTGCGGCCGTCCGGGGAGCTGTTTTTT. Its translation: CASSLRPSGELFF.

The count of this clone is one. The V and J genes are TRBV6-1 and TRBJ1-2; a possible D gene is TRBD1 (5 bases). V was cut by 1 base and J by 4 bases, with 10 bases left in between. This CDR3 has 14 amino acids. CDR1 and CDR2 from the germline V gene are MNHNS and SASEGT. The CDR3 protein is CASSEGQGGYGYTF. The CDR3 bases are TGTGCCAGCAGTGAAGGGCAGGGAGGCTATGGCTACACCTTC.

The V and J genes are TRBV5-5 and TRBJ1-5, with D possibly matching TRBD1 (5 bases). V was clipped by 3 bases and J by 6 bases, with 25 bases between them. Per germline, CDR1 SGHKS and CDR2 YYEKEE (reference sequence). This CDR3 has 18 amino acids. The CDR3 loop is CASSWAGSVPSICQPQHF. The CDR3, as DNA: TGTGCCAGCAGCTGGGCAGGGTCGGTCCCGTCTATTTGTCAGCCCCAGCATTTT.

This chain joins TRBV6-2 or TRBV6-3 and TRBJ2-2; a weak D match, TRBD1 (5 bases). Germline CDR1 reads MNHEY; CDR2 reads SVGEGT. The CDR3 length is 14 residues. Trimming cost V 4 bases and J 4 bases, with 10 bases left between them. CDR3: CASSSDIRTGELFF. CDR3 DNA: TGTGCCAGCAGTTCGGACATACGCACCGGGGAGCTGTTTTTT.